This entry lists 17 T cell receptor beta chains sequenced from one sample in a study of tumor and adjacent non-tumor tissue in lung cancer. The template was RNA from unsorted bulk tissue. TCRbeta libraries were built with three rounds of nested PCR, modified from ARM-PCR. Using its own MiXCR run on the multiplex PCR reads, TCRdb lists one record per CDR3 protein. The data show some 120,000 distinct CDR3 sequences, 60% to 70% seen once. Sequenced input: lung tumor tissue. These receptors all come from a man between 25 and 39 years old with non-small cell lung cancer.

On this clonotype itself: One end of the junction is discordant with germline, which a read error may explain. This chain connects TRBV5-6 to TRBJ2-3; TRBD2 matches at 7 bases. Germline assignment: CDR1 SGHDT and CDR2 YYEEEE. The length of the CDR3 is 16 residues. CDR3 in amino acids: CASSSRPGGITHTQYF. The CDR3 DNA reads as TGTGCCAGCAGCTCGCGTCCGGGGGGTATCACACATACGCAATATTTT.

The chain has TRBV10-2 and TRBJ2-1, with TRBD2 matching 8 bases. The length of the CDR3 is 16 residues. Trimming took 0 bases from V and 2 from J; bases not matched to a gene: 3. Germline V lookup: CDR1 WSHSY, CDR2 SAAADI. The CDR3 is CASSESTGGAYNEQFF. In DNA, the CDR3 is TGCGCCAGCAGTGAGTCGACGGGGGGGGCCTACAATGAGCAGTTCTTC.

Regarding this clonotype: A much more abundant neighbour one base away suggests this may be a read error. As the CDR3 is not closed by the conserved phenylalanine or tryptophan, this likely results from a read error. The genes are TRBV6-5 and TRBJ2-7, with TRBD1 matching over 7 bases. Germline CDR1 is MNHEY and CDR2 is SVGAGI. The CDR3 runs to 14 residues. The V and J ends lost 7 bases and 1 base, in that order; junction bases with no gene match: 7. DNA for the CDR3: TGTGCCAGCAAGACCGGGACAGCTTCCTACGAGCAGTACTTG. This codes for CASKTGTASYEQYL.

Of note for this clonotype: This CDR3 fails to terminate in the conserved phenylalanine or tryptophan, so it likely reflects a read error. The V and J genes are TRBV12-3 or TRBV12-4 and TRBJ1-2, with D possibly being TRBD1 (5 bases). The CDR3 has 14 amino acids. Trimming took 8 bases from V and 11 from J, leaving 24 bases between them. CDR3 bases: TGTGCCAGCGAACTATCGGGCGGGGGAGCTGGTTACACCTTA. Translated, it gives CASELSGGGAGYTL.

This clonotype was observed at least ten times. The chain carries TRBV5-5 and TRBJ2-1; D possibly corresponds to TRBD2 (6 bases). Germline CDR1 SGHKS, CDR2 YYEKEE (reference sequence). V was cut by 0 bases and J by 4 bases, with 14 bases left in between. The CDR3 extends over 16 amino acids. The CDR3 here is CASSLVGGAVYNEQFF. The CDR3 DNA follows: TGTGCCAGCAGCTTGGTGGGCGGGGCGGTGTACAATGAGCAGTTCTTC.

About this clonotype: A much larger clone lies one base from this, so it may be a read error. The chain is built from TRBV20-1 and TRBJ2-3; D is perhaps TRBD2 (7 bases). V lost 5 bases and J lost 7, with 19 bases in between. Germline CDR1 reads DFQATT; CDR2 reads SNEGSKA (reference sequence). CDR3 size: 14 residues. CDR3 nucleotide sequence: TGCAGTGCTCTGACGAGGGGGGGCCTGCATACGCAGTATTTT. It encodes CSALTRGGLHTQYF.

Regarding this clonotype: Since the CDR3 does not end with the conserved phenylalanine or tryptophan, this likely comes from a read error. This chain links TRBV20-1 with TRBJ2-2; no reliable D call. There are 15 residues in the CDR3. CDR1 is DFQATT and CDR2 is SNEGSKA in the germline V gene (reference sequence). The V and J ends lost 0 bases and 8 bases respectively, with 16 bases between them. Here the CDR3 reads CSARDLRAPTGELFS. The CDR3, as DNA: TGCAGTGCTAGAGATCTAAGGGCACCCACTGGGGAGCTGTTTTCT.

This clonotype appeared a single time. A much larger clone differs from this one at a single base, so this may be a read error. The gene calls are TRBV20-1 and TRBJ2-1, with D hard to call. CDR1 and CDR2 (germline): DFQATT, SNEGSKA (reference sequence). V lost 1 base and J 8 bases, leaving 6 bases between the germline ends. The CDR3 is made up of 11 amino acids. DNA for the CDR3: TGCAGTGCTAGAGTAGAAGATGAGCAGTTCTTC. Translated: CSARVEDEQFF.

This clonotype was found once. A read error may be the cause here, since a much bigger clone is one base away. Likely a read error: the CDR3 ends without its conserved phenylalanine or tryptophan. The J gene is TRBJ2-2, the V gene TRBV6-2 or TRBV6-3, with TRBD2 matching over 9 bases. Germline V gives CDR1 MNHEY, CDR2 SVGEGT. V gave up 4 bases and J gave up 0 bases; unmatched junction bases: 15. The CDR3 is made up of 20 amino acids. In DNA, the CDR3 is TGTGCCAGCAGTTCCGGTCGATTGGGCGGGAGGGTCGCGAACACCGGGGAGCTGTTTCTT. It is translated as CASSSGRLGGRVANTGELFL.

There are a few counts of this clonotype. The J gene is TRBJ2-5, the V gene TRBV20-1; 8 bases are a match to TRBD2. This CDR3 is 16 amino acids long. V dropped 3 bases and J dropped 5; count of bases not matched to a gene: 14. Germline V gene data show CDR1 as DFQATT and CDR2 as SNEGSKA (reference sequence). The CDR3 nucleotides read TGCAGTGCTAGGAAGATTAGCGGGGTCACCAGGGAGACCCAGTACTTC. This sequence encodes CSARKISGVTRETQYF.

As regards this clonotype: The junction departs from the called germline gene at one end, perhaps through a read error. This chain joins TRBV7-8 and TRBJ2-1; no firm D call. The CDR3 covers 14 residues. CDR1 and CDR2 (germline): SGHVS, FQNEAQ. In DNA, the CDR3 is TGTGCCAACAGCTTCGGGTCAGCCTACAATGAGCAGTTCTTC. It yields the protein CANSFGSAYNEQFF.

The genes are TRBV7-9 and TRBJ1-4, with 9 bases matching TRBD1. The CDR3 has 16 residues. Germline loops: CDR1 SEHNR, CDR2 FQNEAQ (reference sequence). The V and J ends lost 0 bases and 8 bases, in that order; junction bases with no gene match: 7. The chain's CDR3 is CASSLARTGAEEKLFF. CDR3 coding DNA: TGTGCCAGCAGCTTAGCCCGGACAGGGGCAGAAGAAAAACTGTTTTTT.

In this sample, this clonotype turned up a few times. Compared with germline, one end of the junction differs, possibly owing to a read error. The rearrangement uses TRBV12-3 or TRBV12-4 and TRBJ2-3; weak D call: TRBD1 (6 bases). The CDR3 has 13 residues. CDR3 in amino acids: CASRAGAAETQYF. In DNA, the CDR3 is TGTGCCAGCCGAGCAGGGGCTGCAGAAACGCAGTATTTT.

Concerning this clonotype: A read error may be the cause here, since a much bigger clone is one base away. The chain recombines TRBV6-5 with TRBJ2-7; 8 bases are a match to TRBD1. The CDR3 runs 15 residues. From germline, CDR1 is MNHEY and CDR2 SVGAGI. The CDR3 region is CDSSYQPGGRYEQYF. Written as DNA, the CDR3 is TGTGACAGCAGTTACCAGCCAGGGGGCAGATACGAGCAGTACTTC.

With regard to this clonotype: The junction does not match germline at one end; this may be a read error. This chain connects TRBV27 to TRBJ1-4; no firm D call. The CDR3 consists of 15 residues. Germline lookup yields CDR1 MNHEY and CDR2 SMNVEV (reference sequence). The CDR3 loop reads CASSLHRATNEKLFF. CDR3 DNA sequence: TGTGCCAGTAGTTTACACCGAGCAACTAATGAAAAACTGTTTTTT.

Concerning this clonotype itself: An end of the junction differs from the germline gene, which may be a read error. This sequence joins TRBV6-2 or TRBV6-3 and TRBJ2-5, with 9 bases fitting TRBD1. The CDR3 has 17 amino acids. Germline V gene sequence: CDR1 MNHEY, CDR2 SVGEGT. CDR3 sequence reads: CSSSRGQGIGIGEIQYF. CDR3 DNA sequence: TGTTCCAGCAGCCGAGGACAGGGGATTGGTATTGGAGAGATCCAGTACTTC.

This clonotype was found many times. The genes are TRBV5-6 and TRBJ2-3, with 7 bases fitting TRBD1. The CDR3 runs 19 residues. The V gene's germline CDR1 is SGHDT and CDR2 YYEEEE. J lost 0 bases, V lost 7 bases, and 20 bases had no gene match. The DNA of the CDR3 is TGTGCCAGCCGGATTTTATTGGGACAGTACGGACCTAGCACAGATACGCAGTATTTT. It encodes CASRILLGQYGPSTDTQYF.